The present T cell receptor beta chain was sequenced within a study of blood T cell repertoires in COVID-19. TCRdb keeps only in-frame clones here, not all; method: immunoSEQ multiplex PCR. This table holds about 380,000 clones, about 88% found once. The CDR3 spans 16 residues. The V gene end was trimmed by 4 bases and the J gene end by 2 bases; junction bases not matched to a gene: 4. Germline values: CDR1 MNHEY, CDR2 SVGAGI. Sequenced: PBMCs or T cells enriched from blood (not recorded which). The chain links TRBV6-5 to TRBJ2-1; 11 bases are shared with TRBD2. The receptor was derived from a woman aged 18 to 35 who had recovered from COVID-19. This CDR3 reads CASSFSTSGAYNEQFF. In nucleotides, the CDR3 is TGTGCCAGCAGTTTCTCGACTAGCGGGGCCTACAATGAGCAGTTCTTC.